The 5 T cell receptor beta chains given below trace back to one sample, sequenced in a study of blood T cell repertoires in COVID-19. The method was immunoSEQ multiplex PCR; TCRdb's version includes in-frame clones alone and lacks a portion of them. The sample has some 120,000 clones; 75% to 95% are singletons. The sequencing input was peripheral blood. The receptor set was obtained from a human donor with active COVID-19. The donor label of this sample is uncertain.

V gene TRBV5-1 combines with J gene TRBJ1-4; possibly TRBD1 for D (6 bases). Between the trimmed V and J ends, which lost 4 bases and 7 bases, there was a span of 20 bases. The CDR3 consists of 16 residues. Germline CDR1 is SGHRS and CDR2 is YFSETQ. Written as DNA, the CDR3 is TGCGCCAGCAGCCCTGGGACAAAGGTTGTGGGTGAAAAACTGTTTTTT. Amino acid sequence: CASSPGTKVVGEKLFF.

The chain carries TRBV11-2 and TRBJ2-7; 11 nucleotides line up with TRBD1. Germline trimming cut 1 base from V and 5 bases from J; bases unmatched to any gene: 1. CDR3 length: 14 amino acids. Germline values: CDR1 SGHAT, CDR2 FQNNGV. CDR3 sequence (DNA): TGTGCCAGCAGCTTAGGGACAGGGGGCCACGAGCAGTACTTC. Protein product: CASSLGTGGHEQYF. The whole variable domain, remainder taken from reference TRBV11-2 and TRBJ2-7, is EAGVAQSPRYKIIEKRQSVAFWCNPISGHATLYWYQQILGQGPKLLIQFQNNGVVDDSQLPKDRFSAERLKGVDSTLKIQPAKLEDSAVYLCASSLGTGGHEQYFGPGTRLTVT.

The chain joins TRBV10-3 to TRBJ1-2; D remains unclear. Looked up from germline, CDR1 is ENHRY and CDR2 is SYGVKD. Trimming left V 0 bases short and J 2 bases short, with 4 bases between. This CDR3 comprises 13 residues. CDR3 sequence reads: CAISESPNYGYTF. The CDR3 DNA is TGTGCCATCAGTGAGTCCCCAAACTATGGCTACACCTTC.

The genes are TRBV19 and TRBJ1-2, with D unresolved. Germline CDR1 and CDR2: LNHDA and SQIVND (reference sequence). Trimming pared 7 bases from V and 10 bases from J, leaving 13 bases between. The CDR3 extends over 11 amino acids. The CDR3 DNA follows: TGTGCCAGTATCCAGGACTCCACCTACACCTTC. Amino acids: CASIQDSTYTF. Supplemented by reference TRBV19 and TRBJ1-2, the full variable domain reads DGGITQSPKYLFRKEGQNVTLSCEQNLNHDAMYWYRQDPGQGLRLIYYSQIVNDFQKGDIAEGYSVSREKKESFPLTVTSAQKNPTAFYLCASIQDSTYTFGSGTRLTVV.

This chain joins TRBV28 and TRBJ1-2, with 9 bases fitting TRBD1. Germline assignment: CDR1 MDHEN and CDR2 SYDVKM. V gave up 5 bases and J gave up 4 bases; unmatched junction bases: 8. The CDR3 is 15 amino acids. This chain's CDR3 is CASSPTTGGFYGYTF. The DNA for the CDR3 is TGTGCCAGCAGTCCGACTACAGGGGGCTTCTATGGCTACACCTTC.